The 16 T cell receptor beta chains given below trace back to one sample, sequenced in a study of shared clonotypes between healthy human individuals. Measured with immunoSEQ multiplex PCR; TCRdb has only the in-frame clones, and not every one. The table includes 950,000 to 1,200,000 clones, roughly 80% detected once. Specimen: memory CD4+ T cells from PBMCs. Documented subset: CD45RA-negative fraction. These receptors were collected from a man aged 18 to 29 in good health. Some clones in this sample may be carry-over from other donors' samples.

The chain combines TRBV19 with TRBJ1-2; D is uncertain. CDR1 is LNHDA and CDR2 is SQIVND in the germline V gene (reference sequence). V was shortened by 2 bases and J by 4 bases, with 20 bases between the two germline ends. CDR3 size: 17 residues. CDR3 coding DNA: TGTGCCAGTAGTATATTGCCGGGCTGGTCGAACAGCTATGGCTACACCTTC. It yields the protein CASSILPGWSNSYGYTF.

The gene calls are TRBV4-3 and TRBJ2-3; TRBD2 matches 11 bases. This CDR3 has 17 residues. The ends lost 3 bases at V and 5 bases at J; junction bases unmatched: 10. CDR1 is LGHNA and CDR2 is YSLEER in the germline V gene. This CDR3 reads CASSHPIAGGLGDTQYF. The CDR3 coding sequence is TGCGCCAGCAGCCACCCGATAGCGGGAGGGTTGGGAGATACGCAGTATTTT.

The V gene is TRBV9, the J gene TRBJ1-2; no clear D. The V and J ends lost 6 bases and 3 bases respectively, with 24 bases between them. Germline V CDR1 and CDR2: SGDLS, YYNGEE. This CDR3 is built from 17 residues. The CDR3 region has the DNA TGTGCCAGCACCGCTACTGGAGCGGGCGCCTTTCACTATGGCTACACCTTC. Its protein is CASTATGAGAFHYGYTF.

This clone was seen only a few times. The chain couples TRBV18 to TRBJ2-1; 13 bases map to TRBD2. Looked up from germline, CDR1 is KGHSH and CDR2 is LQKENI. This CDR3 has 16 residues. J lost 9 bases, V lost 2 bases, and 7 bases had no gene match. DNA for the CDR3: TGTGCCAGCTCACCAACCGGGACTAGCGGGGCCACTGAGCAGTTCTTC. This translates into CASSPTGTSGATEQFF.

The CDR3: CASSLDSSSYNEQFF. In DNA, the CDR3 is TGTGCCAGCAGCTTGGACAGTAGCTCCTACAATGAGCAGTTCTTC. This chain connects TRBV5-4 to TRBJ2-1; D remains ambiguous. The germline V and J ends were trimmed by 0 bases and 0 bases, with 7 bases remaining between them. The germline gives CDR1 SGHNT, CDR2 YYREEE (reference sequence). The CDR3 covers 15 residues.

V is TRBV27 and J is TRBJ2-2, with 11 bases fitting TRBD2. Germline V gene lookup returns CDR1 MNHEY and CDR2 SMNVEV (reference sequence). With 5 bases clipped from V and 5 bases from J, the junction kept 7 bases outside the gene matches. This CDR3 is built from 16 residues. CDR3 region: CASSPGLAETTGELFF. In DNA, the CDR3 is TGTGCCAGCAGTCCGGGACTAGCGGAAACGACCGGGGAGCTGTTTTTT.

Concerning this clone: A read error may be the cause here, since a much bigger clone is one base away. This chain connects TRBV5-1 to TRBJ2-3; 11 positions agree with TRBD2. Germline V gene lookup returns CDR1 SGHRS and CDR2 YFSETQ. The CDR3 runs to 16 residues. DNA for the CDR3: TGCGCCAGCAGCTATTCGGGACTAGCGGCCACAGATACGCGGTATTTT. Its protein is CASSYSGLAATDTRYF.

J is TRBJ1-3 and V is TRBV10-3; no clear D gene. V was trimmed by 6 bases and J by 0 bases, leaving 9 bases between them. The CDR3 runs 14 residues. CDR1 ENHRY and CDR2 SYGVKD come from the germline V gene. The CDR3 loop is CAIRPDYSGNTIYF. In DNA form, the CDR3 reads TGTGCCATCAGGCCGGATTACTCTGGAAACACCATATATTTT.

The gene calls are TRBV2 and TRBJ1-1; D may be TRBD1 (5 bases). CDR1 SNHLY and CDR2 FYNNEI come from the germline V gene. The CDR3 extends over 13 amino acids. V lost 2 bases, J lost 5 bases, and 9 bases lay in between. CDR3 residues: CASSEWRGTEAFF. The CDR3 nucleotides read TGTGCCAGCAGTGAATGGAGGGGAACTGAAGCTTTCTTT.

DNA of the CDR3: TGCGCCAGCAGCCAAGATAAGGGTTATCTGGAGGGCTACACCTTC. Translation: CASSQDKGYLEGYTF. This chain joins TRBV4-1 and TRBJ1-2; D not certain. The CDR3 has 15 amino acids. Germline assignment: CDR1 MGHRA and CDR2 YSYEKL. Trimming stripped 0 bases from V and 8 bases from J, with 16 bases between.

A remark on this clone: Other DNA sequences within the sample encode an identical CDR3. The rearrangement joins TRBV2 to TRBJ1-5, with no clear D. The CDR3 loop spans 13 amino acids. Germline V gives CDR1 SNHLY, CDR2 FYNNEI. V was pared by 1 base and J by 1 base, with 2 bases between. The CDR3 spells CASSEESNQPQHF. Here the CDR3 DNA reads TGTGCCAGCAGTGAAGAAAGCAATCAGCCCCAGCATTTT.

The chain couples TRBV7-9 to TRBJ1-5, with a tentative D call TRBD1 (6 bases). The CDR3 sequence is 18 residues long. CDR1 SEHNR and CDR2 FQNEAQ come from the germline V gene (reference sequence). Trimming took 1 base from V and 5 from J, leaving 21 bases between them. This chain's CDR3 is CASSLDRPGGLRDQPQHF. DNA of the CDR3: TGTGCCAGCAGCTTAGATCGGCCTGGGGGGCTTAGGGATCAGCCCCAGCATTTT.

The gene calls are TRBV7-3 and TRBJ1-1; D unclear. The V gene's germline CDR1 is SGHTA and CDR2 FQGTGA. There are 16 residues in the CDR3. V lost 2 bases and J lost 1, with 14 bases in between. CDR3 DNA: TGTGCCAGCAGCTTACAGCCGAAAGGTGGGAACACTGAAGCTTTCTTT. Translation: CASSLQPKGGNTEAFF.

Regarding this clone: This could be a read error, since a much larger clone is one nucleotide away. This sequence joins TRBV5-1 and TRBJ2-3; D is unclear. V gave up 0 bases and J gave up 6 bases, with 5 bases separating them. The CDR3 is made up of 12 amino acids. Germline CDR1 SGHRS, CDR2 YFSETQ. In DNA, the CDR3 is TGCGCCAGCAGCTTGGTTATGGATACGCAGTATTTT. Encoded protein: CASSLVMDTQYF.

This clone has more than one count but fewer than ten. J is TRBJ1-4 and V is TRBV4-1, with 7 bases matching TRBD1. J gave up 12 bases and V 3 bases, and 7 bases lay outside the gene matches. The CDR3 sequence is 13 residues long. Germline CDR1 and CDR2: MGHRA and YSYEKL. The CDR3 bases are TGCGCCAGCAGCCAGACTCTGGGACAGCAACTGTTTTTT. Protein: CASSQTLGQQLFF.

The genes are TRBV11-3 and TRBJ2-2; D is possibly TRBD2 (6 bases). CDR3 length: 16 residues. V gave up 0 bases and J gave up 2 bases, with 10 bases separating them. The germline V gene has CDR1 SGHNT and CDR2 YENEEA. The CDR3 sequence is CASSLEAGINTGELFF. CDR3 DNA: TGTGCCAGCAGCTTAGAGGCGGGGATCAACACCGGGGAGCTGTTTTTT. The full variable domain, rest sourced from reference TRBV11-3 and TRBJ2-2, is EAGVVQSPRYKIIEKKQPVAFWCNPISGHNTLYWYLQNLGQGPELLIRYENEEAVDDSQLPKDRFSAERLKGVDSTLKIQPAELGDSAVYLCASSLEAGINTGELFFGEGSRLTVL.